These T cell receptor beta chains were read from a single sample in a study of shared clonotypes between healthy human individuals. This table comes from immunoSEQ multiplex PCR, and its TCRdb copy is limited to in-frame clones, with some not included. The table has 1 million to 1.2 million clones, 70% to 85% seen once. Material for sequencing was memory CD4+ T cells from PBMCs. These receptors were obtained from a man aged 18 to 29 in good health. Some clones in this sample may be carry-over from other donors' samples. CDR3s include the opening cysteine and the closing phenylalanine or tryptophan. D genes are given only for firm matches. Size is stated for part of the rows, as once, few or many counts, or as a class when the clone is expanded.

TRBV30	TRBJ1-5	NA	few	CAWSPLGLGQPQHF	TGTGCCTGGAGTCCCCTGGGGCTCGGTCAGCCCCAGCATTTT
TRBV27	TRBJ1-1	NA	NA	CASSAQWHTEAFF	TGTGCCAGCAGTGCCCAATGGCACACTGAAGCTTTCTTT
TRBV2	TRBJ1-2	NA	once	CASSELTNYGYTF	TGTGCCAGCAGTGAATTAACTAACTATGGCTACACCTTC
TRBV11-2	TRBJ2-1	NA	NA	CASSLLLRYNEQFF	TGTGCCAGCAGCTTGTTGCTGCGATACAATGAGCAGTTCTTC
TRBV30	TRBJ2-5	NA	NA	CACTTANGETQYF	TGTGCCTGTACGACAGCGAATGGGGAGACCCAGTACTTC
TRBV11-2	TRBJ2-5	TRBD2	NA	CASSFGTSGGRETQYF	TGTGCCAGCAGCTTTGGGACTAGCGGGGGGAGGGAGACCCAGTACTTC
TRBV5-1	TRBJ2-6	NA	few	CASSRSSGANVLTF	TGCGCCAGCAGCCGTTCCTCTGGGGCCAACGTCCTGACTTTC
TRBV5-1	TRBJ2-6	TRBD1	NA	CASRQQGLESGANVLTF	TGCGCCAGCAGGCAACAGGGGCTCGAGTCTGGGGCCAACGTCCTGACTTTC
TRBV7-3	TRBJ2-1	NA	NA	CASSLNRLDYNEQFF	TGTGCCAGCAGCTTAAATAGACTAGACTACAATGAGCAGTTCTTC
TRBV10-3	TRBJ2-7	NA	NA	CAISESRVEQYF	TGTGCCATCAGTGAGTCGAGGGTCGAGCAGTACTTC
TRBV4-2	TRBJ2-3	NA	few	CASSQVGLKADTQYF	TGTGCCAGCAGCCAAGTAGGACTGAAGGCAGATACGCAGTATTTT
TRBV28	TRBJ2-7	TRBD2	NA	CASSLVSSGLPYEQYF	TGTGCCAGCAGTTTGGTTTCTAGCGGACTACCCTACGAGCAGTACTTC
TRBV5-1	TRBJ1-2	TRBD1	few	CASSPDREYGYTF	TGCGCCAGCAGCCCGGACAGGGAATATGGCTACACCTTC
TRBV10-3	TRBJ2-7	NA	NA	CAIRQSTFGVYEQYF	TGTGCCATCAGGCAGTCAACATTTGGGGTTTACGAGCAGTACTTC
TRBV7-3	TRBJ2-1	TRBD2	NA	CASSRGLAGGLYNEQFF	TGTGCCAGCAGCCGGGGACTAGCGGGAGGGTTATACAATGAGCAGTTCTTC
TRBV5-1	TRBJ1-5	NA	NA	CASSLGPGGQPQHF	TGCGCCAGCAGCTTGGGCCCGGGGGGTCAGCCCCAGCATTTT
TRBV5-6	TRBJ1-2	TRBD1	NA	CASSRDRARYGYTF	TGTGCCAGCAGCCGGGACAGGGCGCGCTATGGCTACACCTTC
TRBV7-8	TRBJ2-2	NA	NA	CASSLEFRGGGELFF	TGTGCCAGCAGCTTAGAGTTCAGGGGTGGCGGGGAGCTGTTTTTT
TRBV7-7	TRBJ2-3	NA	NA	CASSLAGSLTDTQYF	TGTGCCAGCAGCTTAGCCGGGAGTCTCACAGATACGCAGTATTTT
TRBV7-6	TRBJ1-3	NA	NA	CASSLRPGDSGNTIYF	TGTGCCAGCAGCTTAAGACCAGGGGACTCTGGAAACACCATATATTTT
TRBV7-9	TRBJ1-1	NA	NA	CASSLQGSGEAFF	TGTGCCAGCAGCTTGCAGGGTAGTGGTGAAGCTTTCTTT
TRBV9	TRBJ2-2	TRBD1	NA	CASSDRTGGGGELFF	TGTGCCAGCAGCGATCGGACAGGGGGTGGCGGGGAGCTGTTTTTT
TRBV28	TRBJ2-1	NA	NA	CASSPGGGGYNEQFF	TGTGCCAGCAGCCCAGGGGGAGGCGGTTACAATGAGCAGTTCTTC
TRBV5-4	TRBJ2-1	TRBD2	NA	CASRMTSGRAGEQFF	TGTGCCAGCAGAATGACTAGCGGGAGGGCCGGTGAGCAGTTCTTC
TRBV7-3	TRBJ2-3	NA	few	CASSSLGGPTDTQYF	TGTGCCAGCAGCTCCCTCGGGGGACCCACAGATACGCAGTATTTT
TRBV7-9	TRBJ2-5	TRBD2	NA	CASSLISGGGAQYF	TGTGCCAGCAGCTTAATTAGCGGGGGCGGAGCCCAGTACTTC
TRBV4-1	TRBJ2-2	NA	NA	CASSQVGDRTGELFF	TGCGCCAGCAGCCAGGTCGGGGATAGGACCGGGGAGCTGTTTTTT
TRBV18	TRBJ2-7	NA	few	CASSPLAKGNEQYF	TGTGCCAGCTCACCGCTGGCCAAGGGCAACGAGCAGTACTTC
TRBV30	TRBJ2-2	NA	NA	CAWSLGAMRGTGELFF	TGTGCCTGGAGCCTCGGGGCGATGAGGGGCACCGGGGAGCTGTTTTTT
TRBV7-9	TRBJ1-1	NA	NA	CASSLTGSAEAFF	TGTGCCAGCAGCTTAACAGGGTCCGCTGAAGCTTTCTTT
TRBV28	TRBJ2-7	NA	NA	CASRYNKGYEQYF	TGTGCCAGCAGGTATAACAAGGGATACGAGCAGTACTTC
TRBV28	TRBJ1-2	NA	few	CAATGPWGYTF	TGTGCCGCAACAGGTCCCTGGGGCTACACCTTC
TRBV28	TRBJ2-1	NA	NA	CASSTDGTTNEQFF	TGTGCCAGCAGTACGGACGGAACGACCAATGAGCAGTTCTTC
TRBV25-1	TRBJ1-2	TRBD1	NA	CASSSPGQGSYGYTF	TGTGCCAGCAGTTCCCCGGGACAGGGATCCTATGGCTACACCTTC
TRBV5-8	TRBJ1-4	TRBD1	NA	CASSFRTGGDEKLFF	TGTGCCAGCAGCTTCAGGACAGGGGGTGATGAAAAACTGTTTTTT
TRBV7-2	TRBJ1-2	TRBD1	NA	CASSPVDRGLGYTF	TGTGCCAGCAGCCCTGTGGACAGGGGGCTCGGCTACACCTTC
TRBV11-2	TRBJ2-1	NA	many	CASSLGSGGGYEQFF	TGTGCCAGCAGCTTAGGGTCAGGGGGAGGGTATGAGCAGTTCTTC
TRBV6-1	TRBJ2-2	NA	NA	CASSEAPQLWAGELFF	TGTGCCAGCAGTGAAGCGCCTCAGCTTTGGGCCGGGGAGCTGTTTTTT
TRBV28	TRBJ1-5	NA	NA	CASSLGGASNQPQHF	TGTGCCAGCAGTTTGGGGGGGGCAAGCAATCAGCCCCAGCATTTT
TRBV28	TRBJ2-5	NA	once	CASSPVGAVQETQYF	TGTGCCAGCAGCCCGGTTGGGGCTGTCCAAGAGACCCAGTACTTC
TRBV30	TRBJ1-4	NA	NA	CALDMGGNEKLFF	TGTGCCCTGGATATGGGGGGAAATGAAAAACTGTTTTTT
TRBV11-1	TRBJ2-5	NA	NA	CASSHAEETQYF	TGTGCCAGCAGCCATGCTGAAGAGACCCAGTACTTC
TRBV7-2	TRBJ1-1	NA	NA	CASSLARESTEAFF	TGTGCCAGCAGCTTAGCGCGGGAGAGCACTGAAGCTTTCTTT
TRBV5-6	TRBJ2-3	TRBD2	NA	CASSSGGSTDTQYF	TGTGCCAGCAGCTCGGGGGGGAGCACAGATACGCAGTATTTT
TRBV28	TRBJ2-7	NA	NA	CASSLDRAYEQYF	TGTGCCAGCAGTTTAGACCGGGCCTACGAGCAGTACTTC
TRBV5-3	TRBJ2-7	NA	NA	CARSWESGKDHEQYF	TGTGCCAGAAGCTGGGAAAGTGGGAAGGACCACGAGCAGTACTTC
TRBV27	TRBJ1-4	TRBD1	NA	CASKDRGSREKLFF	TGTGCCAGCAAAGACAGGGGGTCTCGGGAAAAACTGTTTTTT